Described below is a single T cell receptor (beta chain) sequence and its context. This clonotype has ten or more counts. This receptor's antigen is unknown. Per-nucleotide qualities are absent, and no much larger clonotype sits a single base away. These data come from a study of T cell repertoires in cytomegalovirus infection (dated by TCRdb to the late 2010s). Context from the whole study: Because public TCR beta signatures pointed to carriage of CMV infection together with the matching HLA type, the HLA type of each donor mattered for the analysis.

The paper's findings and limits, for the study overall: In both this cohort and an independent cohort of over 350 donors, the cumulative frequency of public TCR beta family members distinguished carriers of CMV infection plus the relevant HLA type. In the ex vivo response, HLA-C-restricted CMV-specific TCR beta clonotypes were dominant, and in two of eight donors the single most frequent clonotype came from this HLA-C-restricted group.

Data came from an Illumina HiSeq 1500. TCRdb applied fastp at Q25 and MiXCR to the public reads, then kept only in-frame beta chains. Records with the same CDR3 protein are collapsed into one entry carrying the most frequent genes and DNA. For this sample there are fewer than 550,000 distinct CDR3 sequences; approximately 11% appear just once. The ten largest clones take up 10% of the sample. The sample was PBMCs. The source of this sequence is a human donor in good health (CMV status not recorded). Some clones in this sample may be carry-over from other donors' samples.

The nucleotide sequence is given as TGTGCCAGCACCTGGCAGACAGGGAGCTCCTACAATGAGCAGTTCTTC. Its translation is CASTWQTGSSYNEQFF. The V gene is TRBV5-4 and the J gene is TRBJ2-1, and 7 bases in between align with TRBD1. At the junction V is shortened by 6 bases and J by 0 bases; bases outside the gene matches: 9. The CDR3, from cysteine to phenylalanine, totals 16 residues. Only CDR3 DNA remains: 48 bases, in frame from the first base. The germline V gene (reference sequence) yields SGHNT for CDR1 and YYREEE for CDR2.